The entry below describes one TCR beta chain. Antigen specificity is unknown. The length of the CDR3 is 15 residues. CDR1 and CDR2 (germline): SGHNT, YYREEE (reference sequence). Germline trimming cut 5 bases from V and 0 bases from J; bases unmatched to any gene: 7. The donors were part of the validation cohort of 100 to 150 subjects. That cohort was separate from the first cohort, which comprised 666 subjects. The data were taken from a study of cytomegalovirus exposure and HLA in healthy donors. The protocol was immunoSEQ multiplex PCR, while the TCRdb copy is restricted to in-frame clones and leaves out a portion. This sample has 90,000 or so clones, with 96% found just once. Broader study findings: The listing of 150 or so TCR beta chains classed them as cytomegalovirus-associated.

The receptor was derived from a man aged 18 to 30 in good health and CMV-seronegative. Sequenced: PBMCs. The gene calls are TRBV5-4 and TRBJ2-7; the match to TRBD2 covers 8 bases. The CDR3 region is CASRAAGEGSYEQYF. The CDR3 DNA sequence: TGTGCCAGCAGAGCAGCGGGAGAAGGCTCCTACGAGCAGTACTTC.